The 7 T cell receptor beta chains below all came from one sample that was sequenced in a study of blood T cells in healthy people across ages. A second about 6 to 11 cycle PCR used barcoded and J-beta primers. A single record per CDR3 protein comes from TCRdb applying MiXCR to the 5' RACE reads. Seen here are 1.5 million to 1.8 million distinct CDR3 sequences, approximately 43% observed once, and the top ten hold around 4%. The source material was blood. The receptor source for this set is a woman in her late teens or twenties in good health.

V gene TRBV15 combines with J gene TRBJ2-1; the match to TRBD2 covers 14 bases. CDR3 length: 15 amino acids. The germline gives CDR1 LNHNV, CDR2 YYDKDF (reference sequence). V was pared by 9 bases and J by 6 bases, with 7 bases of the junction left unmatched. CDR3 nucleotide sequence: TGTGCCACGACAGGGGGACTAGCGGGAGTCAATGAGCAGTTCTTC. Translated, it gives CATTGGLAGVNEQFF.

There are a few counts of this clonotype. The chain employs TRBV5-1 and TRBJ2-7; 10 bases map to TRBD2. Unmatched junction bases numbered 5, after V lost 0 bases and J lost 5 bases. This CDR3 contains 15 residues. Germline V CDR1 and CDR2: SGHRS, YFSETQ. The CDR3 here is CASSLDSSGSDEQYF. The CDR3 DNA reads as TGCGCCAGCAGCTTGGACTCTAGCGGGAGCGACGAGCAGTACTTC.

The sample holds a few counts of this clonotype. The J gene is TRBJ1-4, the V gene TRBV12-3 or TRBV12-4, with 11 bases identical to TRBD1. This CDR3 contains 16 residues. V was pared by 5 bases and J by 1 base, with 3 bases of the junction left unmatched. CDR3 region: CASSPDRGLTNEKLFF. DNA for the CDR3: TGTGCCAGCAGTCCGGACAGGGGGCTAACTAATGAAAAACTGTTTTTT.

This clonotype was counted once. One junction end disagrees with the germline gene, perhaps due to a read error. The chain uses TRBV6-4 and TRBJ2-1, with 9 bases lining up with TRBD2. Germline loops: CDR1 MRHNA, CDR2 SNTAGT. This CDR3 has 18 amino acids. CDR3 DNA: TGTGCCAGCAGTTTACGACTTGGGGCTAGCGGGGACTACAATGAGCGGTTCTTC. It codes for CASSLRLGASGDYNERFF.

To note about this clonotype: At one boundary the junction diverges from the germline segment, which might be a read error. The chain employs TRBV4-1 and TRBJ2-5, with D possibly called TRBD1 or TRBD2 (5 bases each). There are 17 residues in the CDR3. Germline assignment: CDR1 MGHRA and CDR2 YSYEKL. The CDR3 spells CASSQEIGVLRGEAQYF. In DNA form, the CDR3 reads TGCGCCAGCAGCCAAGAAATAGGGGTGCTGAGGGGAGAGGCCCAGTACTTC.

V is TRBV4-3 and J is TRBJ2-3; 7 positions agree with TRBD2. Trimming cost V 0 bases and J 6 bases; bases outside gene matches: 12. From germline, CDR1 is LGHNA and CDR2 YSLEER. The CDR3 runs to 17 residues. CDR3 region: CASSQDWGGVTWDTQYF. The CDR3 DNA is TGCGCCAGCAGCCAAGATTGGGGGGGGGTTACATGGGATACGCAGTATTTT.

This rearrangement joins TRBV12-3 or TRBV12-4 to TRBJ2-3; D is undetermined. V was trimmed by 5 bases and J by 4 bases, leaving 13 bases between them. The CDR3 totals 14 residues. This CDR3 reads CASSGVAVADTQYF. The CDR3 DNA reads TGTGCCAGCAGTGGGGTGGCGGTCGCAGATACGCAGTATTTT.